This entry lists 29 T cell receptor beta chains sequenced from one sample in a study of blood T cell repertoires in COVID-19 (dated by TCRdb to about 2020). The library was prepared using the immunoSEQ multiplex PCR assay. Sourced from immuneACCESS, this table was stored by TCRdb with only in-frame sequences that have V and J called. A share of the clones is absent; for the studies checked, an unresolved V gene accounts for under half, and the remainder has no known explanation. Counted in this sample were around 84,000 clones; 80% of them appeared once. In total, the top ten clones hold about 12% of the sample. What was sequenced was peripheral blood. These receptors were collected from a woman in her 40s with active or convalescent COVID-19.

This chain joins TRBV11-2 and TRBJ2-7, with 9 bases aligning to TRBD1. Germline V gene sequence: CDR1 SGHAT, CDR2 FQNNGV. The V segment lost 1 base and the J segment 2 bases; nucleotides outside the gene matches: 6. The CDR3 extends over 16 amino acids. CDR3 sequence reads: CASSLGGQGITYEQYF. CDR3 bases: TGTGCCAGCAGCTTAGGGGGACAGGGCATTACCTACGAGCAGTACTTC.

The V call is TRBV7-9, the J call TRBJ2-1, with D possibly matching TRBD2 (6 bases). Germline CDR1 reads SEHNR; CDR2 reads FQNEAQ (reference sequence). CDR3 length: 12 residues. The ends were cut back, 5 bases at V and 13 bases at J, with 15 bases in the middle. The CDR3 is CASSVGAGIQFF. The CDR3 DNA reads TGTGCCAGCAGCGTCGGGGCGGGAATACAGTTCTTC.

This clone was seen just once. This chain links TRBV23-1 with TRBJ2-4; the match to TRBD1 covers 8 bases. TRBV23-1 counts as an open reading frame of uncertain function. CDR3 length: 14 residues. With V trimmed by 8 bases and J by 5 bases, 8 bases remained unmatched. As DNA, the CDR3 is TGCGCCAGCCCCAGGGGGCGGGTTGAAAACATTCAGTACTTC. It encodes CASPRGRVENIQYF.

This chain connects TRBV6-2 or TRBV6-3 to TRBJ1-2; D call uncertain. Trimming left V 2 bases short and J 3 bases short, with 10 bases between. CDR1 MNHEY and CDR2 SVGEGT come from the germline V gene. The CDR3 runs 14 residues. The CDR3: CASSYGQIHYGYTF. The CDR3 region has the DNA TGTGCCAGCAGTTACGGGCAGATTCACTATGGCTACACCTTC.

The J gene is TRBJ2-2, the V gene TRBV4-3; no definite D call. The CDR3 totals 14 residues. Germline assignment: CDR1 LGHNA and CDR2 YSLEER. Deletions cut 0 bases from V and 6 bases from J, with 8 bases between. CDR3 sequence: CASSQDAESGELFF. CDR3 sequence (DNA): TGCGCCAGCAGCCAAGACGCGGAGTCCGGGGAGCTGTTTTTT.

The rearrangement links TRBV5-5 to TRBJ1-4; D remains ambiguous. V lost 2 bases to trimming and J lost 0 bases, with 17 bases between them. The CDR3 runs 18 residues. Germline CDR1 reads SGHKS; CDR2 reads YYEKEE (reference sequence). DNA for the CDR3: TGTGCCAGCAGCTTTCGTGTCCTAAATCGGGCAACTAATGAAAAACTGTTTTTT. Translated, it gives CASSFRVLNRATNEKLFF.

The rearrangement links TRBV25-1 to TRBJ1-2, with TRBD1 matching over 9 bases. The V gene end was trimmed by 3 bases and the J gene end by 4 bases; junction bases not matched to a gene: 3. The CDR3 covers 14 residues. Germline V gene data show CDR1 as MGHDK and CDR2 as SYGVNS. The CDR3 here is CASSDRDRVYGYTF. Written as DNA, the CDR3 is TGTGCCAGCAGTGATAGGGACAGGGTCTATGGCTACACCTTC.

The rearrangement uses TRBV3-1 (or the pseudogene TRBV3-2) and TRBJ2-7, with 9 bases identical to TRBD2. The V segment lost 4 bases and the J segment 4 bases; nucleotides outside the gene matches: 8. The CDR3 has 15 residues. In germline, CDR1 is LGHDT, CDR2 YNNKEL (reference sequence). This CDR3 is CASSPLGGRVYEQYF. The CDR3 nucleotides are TGTGCCAGCAGCCCCTTGGGCGGGAGGGTATACGAGCAGTACTTC.

The gene calls are TRBV28 and TRBJ1-2, with D possibly being TRBD1 (5 bases). V lost 2 bases and J 4 bases, leaving 5 bases between the germline ends. The germline V gene has CDR1 MDHEN and CDR2 SYDVKM. The CDR3 runs to 12 residues. CDR3 coding DNA: TGTGCCAGCAGTTTACAGGGCTATGGCTACACCTTC. It translates to CASSLQGYGYTF.

V is TRBV3-1 (or the pseudogene TRBV3-2) and J is TRBJ2-1, with 11 bases identical to TRBD2. The CDR3 sequence is 18 residues long. CDR1 LGHDT and CDR2 YNNKEL come from the germline V gene (reference sequence). Losses at the gene ends were 3 bases for V and 3 bases for J; bases not matched to a gene: 10. DNA for the CDR3: TGTGCCAGCAGCCACCGGGCCAAGACTAGCGGGATCTACAATGAGCAGTTCTTC. Its translation: CASSHRAKTSGIYNEQFF.

This chain links TRBV3-1 (or the pseudogene TRBV3-2) with TRBJ2-7, with D possibly TRBD1 on 5 matching bases. This CDR3 is built from 13 residues. Germline V lookup: CDR1 LGHDT, CDR2 YNNKEL (reference sequence). Trimming shortened V by 3 bases and J by 5 bases, and 11 bases separated the two germline ends. CDR3 sequence: CASSQGPSHEQYF. DNA of the CDR3: TGTGCCAGCAGCCAGGGGCCGTCCCACGAGCAGTACTTC.

The J gene is TRBJ1-2, the V gene TRBV11-2; D is unclear. Trimming shortened V by 4 bases and J by 4 bases, and 7 bases separated the two germline ends. Germline V gene lookup returns CDR1 SGHAT and CDR2 FQNNGV. The CDR3 contains 12 residues. In DNA, the CDR3 is TGTGCCAGCAGCTCGGGGAGCTATGGCTACACCTTC. Amino acids: CASSSGSYGYTF.

This clone was counted a single time. The chain carries TRBV19 and TRBJ2-1; 7 positions agree with TRBD2. In germline, CDR1 is LNHDA, CDR2 SQIVND (reference sequence). Germline trimming cut 4 bases from V and 0 bases from J; bases unmatched to any gene: 3. CDR3 size: 15 residues. CDR3 sequence reads: CASSKLASSYNEQFF. In nucleotides, the CDR3 is TGTGCCAGTAGTAAACTAGCGAGCTCCTACAATGAGCAGTTCTTC.

The chain is built from TRBV4-1 and TRBJ2-1, with D possibly TRBD1 on 5 matching bases. The CDR3 is 15 residues long. Germline V gene data show CDR1 as MGHRA and CDR2 as YSYEKL. The germline V and J ends were trimmed by 1 base and 7 bases, with 14 bases remaining between them. The CDR3 DNA reads TGCGCCAGCAGCCAAGCCGGACAAGCCGGTAATGAGCAGTTCTTC. It is translated as CASSQAGQAGNEQFF.

The CDR3 loop reads CASGTTGGTQYF. CDR3 coding DNA: TGTGCCAGCGGCACGACGGGGGGGACCCAGTACTTC. V gene TRBV3-1 (or the pseudogene TRBV3-2) combines with J gene TRBJ2-5; TRBD2 matches at 7 bases. The CDR3 consists of 12 residues. CDR1 and CDR2 from the germline V gene are LGHDT and YNNKEL (reference sequence). V shed 8 bases and J 7 bases; nucleotides not matched to a gene: 7.

For the CDR3, the DNA is TGTGCTAGTGGTTTGGTGTCTTCTAGCGGCCCCCAGGGAGATACGCAGTATTTT. Protein: CASGLVSSSGPQGDTQYF. This chain joins TRBV12-5 and TRBJ2-3, with 7 bases fitting TRBD2. Looked up from germline, CDR1 is LGHNT and CDR2 is FRNRAP. This CDR3 region has 18 residues. V shed 0 bases, J shed 5 bases, and the junction held 14 bases outside the gene matches.

This chain links TRBV29-1 with TRBJ2-7, with a possible D match to TRBD1 (5 bases). The V gene lost 8 bases and the J gene lost 0 bases, with 14 bases spanning the gap. The CDR3 sequence is 13 residues long. Germline CDR1 reads SQVTM; CDR2 reads ANQGSEA. CDR3 loop: CSTLDTHSYEQYF. In nucleotides, the CDR3 is TGCAGCACCCTGGACACACACTCCTACGAGCAGTACTTC.

The chain joins TRBV5-6 to TRBJ2-7, with 11 nucleotides matching TRBD1. Trimming took 5 bases from V and 3 from J; bases not matched to a gene: 10. Germline CDR1 and CDR2: SGHDT and YYEEEE. This CDR3 is built from 16 residues. The CDR3, as DNA: TGTGCCAGCAGTCGTGGAGGACAGGGGGCCCTCTACGAGCAGTACTTC. Protein: CASSRGGQGALYEQYF.

The rearrangement uses TRBV13 and TRBJ2-7, with D maybe TRBD1 (6 bases). The germline V gene encodes CDR1 PRHDT and CDR2 FYEKMQ (reference sequence). V lost 3 bases, J lost 2 bases, and 11 bases lay in between. This CDR3 has 14 amino acids. The CDR3 nucleotides read TGTGCCAGCAGCTTGGGGACACCAACCTACGAGCAGTACTTC. It translates to CASSLGTPTYEQYF. The variable domain in full, completed from reference TRBV13 and TRBJ2-7, reads AAGVIQSPRHLIKEKRETATLKCYPIPRHDTVYWYQQGPGQDPQFLISFYEKMQSDKGSIPDRFSAQQFSDYHSELNMSSLELGDSALYFCASSLGTPTYEQYFGPGTRLTVT.

This sequence joins TRBV4-3 and TRBJ2-5; D may be TRBD2 (6 bases). From germline, CDR1 is LGHNA and CDR2 YSLEER. The CDR3 extends over 15 amino acids. V lost 1 base, J lost 2 bases, and 11 bases lay in between. This CDR3 reads CASSQAQGLQETQYF. The CDR3 DNA reads TGCGCCAGCAGCCAAGCCCAGGGACTTCAAGAGACCCAGTACTTC.

CDR3 amino acids: CASSFRTRGNTIYF. The CDR3 DNA follows: TGTGCCAGCAGTTTTAGGACAAGAGGAAACACCATATATTTT. J is TRBJ1-3 and V is TRBV28; TRBD1 might be the D (5 bases). The V gene lost 3 bases and the J gene lost 4 bases, with 10 bases spanning the gap. The germline gives CDR1 MDHEN, CDR2 SYDVKM. This CDR3 contains 14 residues.

The chain is built from TRBV28 and TRBJ1-2; D gene uncertain. CDR1 MDHEN and CDR2 SYDVKM come from the germline V gene. The CDR3 runs to 14 residues. Between the trimmed V and J ends, which lost 6 bases and 4 bases, there was a span of 15 bases. This CDR3 is CASSPGIPFYGYTF. CDR3 coding DNA: TGTGCCAGCAGCCCCGGGATTCCCTTCTATGGCTACACCTTC.

The V call is TRBV28, the J call TRBJ1-5; D is possibly TRBD1 (5 bases). V lost 5 bases and J lost 2, with 16 bases in between. Germline CDR1 reads MDHEN; CDR2 reads SYDVKM. The CDR3 length is 16 residues. CDR3 residues: CASSPKFGRGNQPQHF. CDR3 coding DNA: TGTGCCAGCAGTCCGAAATTTGGCAGGGGCAATCAGCCCCAGCATTTT. Full variable domain (rest looked up from reference TRBV28 and TRBJ1-5): DVKVTQSSRYLVKRTGEKVFLECVQDMDHENMFWYRQDPGLGLRLIYFSYDVKMKEKGDIPEGYSVSREKKERFSLILESASTNQTSMYLCASSPKFGRGNQPQHFGDGTRLSIL.

The table lists this clone with a few counts. V usage is TRBV20-1 and J usage is TRBJ1-3; D is ambiguous. Trimming pared 5 bases from V and 14 bases from J, leaving 16 bases between. The CDR3 extends over 11 amino acids. Germline V gives CDR1 DFQATT, CDR2 SNEGSKA (reference sequence). The CDR3 loop is CSAYNREPLYF. CDR3 nucleotides: TGCAGTGCTTATAACCGGGAACCTTTATATTTT.

V gene TRBV5-6 combines with J gene TRBJ2-7; 9 nucleotides line up with TRBD1. The CDR3 sequence is 16 residues long. V was pared by 4 bases and J by 6 bases, with 14 bases of the junction left unmatched. Germline assignment: CDR1 SGHDT and CDR2 YYEEEE. CDR3 sequence: CASSPTPGQGLSEQYF. CDR3 DNA: TGTGCCAGCAGCCCAACCCCGGGACAGGGATTGTCCGAGCAGTACTTC.

The gene calls are TRBV9 and TRBJ2-7; TRBD1 matches 11 bases. CDR3 length: 18 amino acids. Germline values: CDR1 SGDLS, CDR2 YYNGEE. Trimming took 3 bases from V and 4 from J; bases not matched to a gene: 15. The DNA for the CDR3 is TGTGCCAGCAGCGCCACGAGGGAACCGGGACAGGGGGGATACGAGCAGTACTTC. It specifies CASSATREPGQGGYEQYF.

This chain connects TRBV7-2 to TRBJ2-7, with 7 bases aligning to TRBD1. CDR1 is SGHTA, CDR2 FQGNSA, per germline. The CDR3 covers 14 residues. The J segment lost 3 bases and the V segment lost 5 bases, leaving 7 bases of the junction unmatched. For the CDR3, the DNA is TGTGCCAGCAGCCCTCGGGACAGTCTCTACGAGCAGTACTTC. This sequence encodes CASSPRDSLYEQYF.

The chain employs TRBV6-2 or TRBV6-3 and TRBJ1-6; D is unresolved. The CDR3 runs to 17 residues. The V and J ends lost 0 bases and 10 bases respectively, with 19 bases between them. The germline gives CDR1 MNHEY, CDR2 SVGEGT. The CDR3 region has the DNA TGTGCCAGCAGTTACTCGAGGCCCGGACGGGAGGGCTCACCCCTCCACTTT. Encoded protein: CASSYSRPGREGSPLHF.

The chain carries TRBV7-2 and TRBJ1-2; the match to TRBD1 covers 9 bases. In germline, CDR1 is SGHTA, CDR2 FQGNSA. The CDR3 extends over 15 amino acids. Trimming at V came to 5 bases and at J to 7 bases, leaving 11 bases not matched to a gene. CDR3 residues: CASSRLGGQGGGYTF. CDR3 DNA sequence: TGTGCCAGCAGCCGTCTAGGGGGACAGGGAGGTGGCTACACCTTC.